Below are 8 T cell receptor beta chains sequenced from a single sample in a study of blood T cell repertoires in COVID-19. Clones were sequenced by immunoSEQ multiplex PCR, and TCRdb holds only the in-frame ones, with some missing. The sample consists of approximately 350,000 clones, roughly 84% of them appearing once. Sequenced input: PBMCs or T cells enriched from blood (not recorded which). Receptor source: a woman younger than 45 who had recovered from COVID-19.

The J gene is TRBJ2-2, the V gene TRBV2; D not certain. This CDR3 is 12 amino acids long. The germline V gene has CDR1 SNHLY and CDR2 FYNNEI. Trimming left V 4 bases short and J 2 bases short, with 2 bases between. The CDR3 here is CASSANTGELFF. CDR3 nucleotide sequence: TGTGCCAGCAGTGCAAACACCGGGGAGCTGTTTTTT.

The chain combines TRBV30 with TRBJ1-1; 9 bases map to TRBD1. J lost 5 bases, V lost 3 bases, and 7 bases had no gene match. The CDR3 has 14 amino acids. Germline CDR1 is GTSNPN and CDR2 is SVGIG (reference sequence). In DNA, the CDR3 is TGTGCCTGGAGCCCCGGGACAGGGTGGACTGAAGCTTTCTTT. This codes for CAWSPGTGWTEAFF.

V and J are TRBV6-6 and TRBJ2-1, with D tentatively TRBD2 (5 bases). Germline V gives CDR1 MNHNY, CDR2 SVGAGI (reference sequence). Trimming removed 2 bases at V and 5 bases at J, with 10 bases between. This CDR3 has 14 amino acids. CDR3 region: CASSYPGLNNEQFF. CDR3 coding DNA: TGTGCCAGCAGTTACCCCGGACTCAACAATGAGCAGTTCTTC.

This clone was detected once. The chain joins TRBV5-1 to TRBJ2-5; TRBD2 matches at 8 bases. CDR3 size: 14 residues. The junction had 3 bases not matched to a gene; V was cut back by 0 bases and J by 5 bases. Germline V gene data show CDR1 as SGHRS and CDR2 as YFSETQ. The CDR3: CASSLDSGDETQYF. CDR3 nucleotide sequence: TGCGCCAGCAGCTTGGATAGCGGGGATGAGACCCAGTACTTC.

The V and J genes are TRBV5-1 and TRBJ1-6, with 8 bases aligning to TRBD1. There are 16 residues in the CDR3. Looked up from germline, CDR1 is SGHRS and CDR2 is YFSETQ. Trimming at V came to 4 bases and at J to 3 bases, leaving 6 bases not matched to a gene. CDR3 DNA sequence: TGCGCCAGCAGCCCCCTTGGGACAGGCTATAATTCACCCCTCCACTTT. This gives the protein CASSPLGTGYNSPLHF.

This chain links TRBV4-1 with TRBJ1-2, with D perhaps matching TRBD1 (5 bases). The CDR3 consists of 13 residues. Trimming shortened V by 4 bases and J by 4 bases, and 10 bases separated the two germline ends. Germline CDR1 and CDR2: MGHRA and YSYEKL. In nucleotides, the CDR3 is TGCGCCAGCAGCCGGGGGGTTGGCTATGGCTACACCTTC. Protein product: CASSRGVGYGYTF.

The rearrangement joins TRBV9 to TRBJ2-1; 7 nucleotides align to TRBD2. V gave up 4 bases and J gave up 2 bases; unmatched junction bases: 15. The length of the CDR3 is 18 residues. Looked up from germline, CDR1 is SGDLS and CDR2 is YYNGEE. The CDR3 spells CASSPSGLSGLTYNEQFF. DNA of the CDR3: TGTGCCAGCAGCCCCTCGGGACTATCCGGGCTAACCTACAATGAGCAGTTCTTC.

This clone was found a few times. The rearrangement links TRBV6-1 to TRBJ2-1; D is unresolved. Trimming shortened V by 2 bases and J by 6 bases, and 8 bases separated the two germline ends. Looked up from germline, CDR1 is MNHNS and CDR2 is SASEGT. The CDR3 is made up of 13 amino acids. The CDR3 loop is CASSESWPNEQFF. In DNA, the CDR3 is TGTGCCAGCAGTGAATCCTGGCCCAATGAGCAGTTCTTC.